A single sample gave rise to the 10 T cell receptor beta chains below, sequenced in a study of T-cell memory formation after mild COVID-19. TCRdb recomputed calls from the 5' RACE reads with MiXCR, one row per CDR3 protein. The data contain hundreds of thousands of distinct CDR3 sequences, roughly 18% of them singletons. Sequenced sample: PBMCs or a T cell subset sorted from them (not recorded which). These receptors all stem from a man aged 18 to 30 who had mild COVID-19 (a few samples of this study predate the infection). Cell type and time point are not known.

This clonotype was picked up a small number of times. CDR3 coding DNA: TGTGCCAGCAGCCCGAGACAGGACGATGGCTACACCTTC. It encodes CASSPRQDDGYTF. This chain connects TRBV7-9 to TRBJ1-2; TRBD1 might be the D (6 bases). The V and J ends lost 5 bases and 6 bases respectively, with 13 bases between them. The CDR3 contains 13 residues. Germline V gene data show CDR1 as SEHNR and CDR2 as FQNEAQ (reference sequence).

The chain carries TRBV4-2 and TRBJ1-2, with no clear D. Between the trimmed V and J ends, which lost 0 bases and 3 bases, there was a span of 5 bases. The CDR3 runs to 13 residues. The germline V gene has CDR1 LGHNA and CDR2 YNFKEQ. Written as DNA, the CDR3 is TGTGCCAGCAGCCAAGAATGGGACTATGGCTACACCTTC. Protein sequence: CASSQEWDYGYTF.

This clonotype has ten or more counts. DNA of the CDR3: TGTGCCAGCAGCCCGTCCTACTACGAGCAGTACTTC. Protein: CASSPSYYEQYF. The V and J genes are TRBV7-4 and TRBJ2-7; D gene unclear. V lost 5 bases to trimming and J lost 3 bases, with 8 bases between them. Germline lookup yields CDR1 SGHVT and CDR2 SQSDAQ. This CDR3 is 12 amino acids long.

This clonotype appeared a few times. The genes are TRBV18 and TRBJ1-5; no reliable D call. Germline-derived CDR1 and CDR2 are KGHSH and LQKENI. The CDR3 totals 12 residues. V dropped 5 bases and J dropped 4 bases, with 6 bases sitting between them. For the CDR3, the DNA is TGTGCCAGCTCAGCGCAGAATCAGCCCCAGCATTTT. Translation: CASSAQNQPQHF.

This clonotype was found a few times. The gene calls are TRBV3-2 and TRBJ2-5; the table's D call, TRBD1, was not checked against the DNA. TRBV3-2 is an annotated pseudogene. The CDR3 is made up of 12 amino acids. CDR3: CAKLQGQETQYF. DNA of the CDR3: TGTGCCAAACTCCAGGGCCAAGAGACCCAGTACTTC.

This chain joins TRBV12-5 and TRBJ1-1, with TRBD1 identical over 7 bases. The junction had 12 bases not matched to a gene; V was cut back by 5 bases and J by 6 bases. CDR1 and CDR2 from the germline V gene are LGHNT and FRNRAP. The CDR3 has 15 amino acids. The CDR3 DNA reads as TGTGCTAGTGGTCCAGGGGGGGCTATGTCGGCTGAAGCTTTCTTT. Its translation is CASGPGGAMSAEAFF.

This clonotype was observed a handful of times. The chain is built from TRBV20-1 and TRBJ2-3; D uncertain. The germline V gene encodes CDR1 DFQATT and CDR2 SNEGSKA (reference sequence). V was pared by 1 base and J by 2 bases, with 10 bases between. This CDR3 has 14 amino acids. The CDR3 region is CSARVGSHTDTQYF. In nucleotides, the CDR3 is TGCAGTGCTAGAGTCGGGTCGCACACAGATACGCAGTATTTT.

This clonotype was counted a few times. The gene calls are TRBV7-8 and TRBJ2-7, with TRBD1 matching 7 bases. Germline V CDR1 and CDR2: SGHVS, FQNEAQ. V trimming: 5 bases; J trimming: 2 bases; junction bases outside the gene matches: 9. There are 15 residues in the CDR3. As DNA, the CDR3 is TGTGCCAGCAGCCCAGACTTCACAGGGGCCTACGAGCAGTACTTC. Residues: CASSPDFTGAYEQYF.

The chain has TRBV20-1 and TRBJ2-7; 8 bases line up with TRBD2. CDR1 and CDR2 (germline): DFQATT, SNEGSKA (reference sequence). The CDR3 has 13 residues. Trimming took 3 bases from V and 3 from J; bases not matched to a gene: 4. CDR3 in DNA: TGCAGTGCTAGCGTTACTAGCGGCTACGAGCAGTACTTC. It translates to CSASVTSGYEQYF.

This chain joins TRBV29-1 and TRBJ1-5, with no clear D. V was clipped by 4 bases and J by 5 bases, with 9 bases between them. CDR1 is SQVTM, CDR2 ANQGSEA, per germline. The length of the CDR3 is 12 residues. The CDR3 spells CSVGEGDQPQHF. Here the CDR3 DNA reads TGCAGCGTTGGGGAGGGCGATCAGCCCCAGCATTTT.